Described below is a single T cell receptor beta chain sequence and its context. Its antigen is undetermined. The second PCR ran about 7 to 12 cycles with a sample-barcoded 5' primer and J-beta primers. TCRdb re-analysed the 5' RACE reads in MiXCR, keeping a single row per CDR3 protein. The sample includes about 1.8 million distinct CDR3 sequences, around 48% of them seen just once. The record originates from a study of blood T cells in healthy people across ages. Per sample, at least 5.5 micrograms of total RNA were extracted. Broader study findings: In older individuals, TCR beta diversity per million T cells was lower, falling roughly linearly with age. Strong correlation was found linking TCR beta diversity to naive T cell percentage. What prevented conclusive comparison of naive and antigen-experienced cells was that PBMCs were unsorted.

V lost 0 bases to trimming and J lost 6 bases, with 18 bases between them. The CDR3 totals 16 residues. Germline assignment: CDR1 SEHNR and CDR2 FQNEAQ (reference sequence). This sequence was found in a woman in her 40s in good health. Sequenced sample: blood. V and J are TRBV7-9 and TRBJ2-7, with a possible D match to TRBD1 (7 bases). CDR3 region: CASSLASEGAGGEQYF. The CDR3 region has the DNA TGTGCCAGCAGCTTAGCGAGTGAGGGGGCCGGGGGCGAGCAGTACTTC.